This T cell receptor beta chain came from a study of shared clonotypes between healthy human individuals. As regards this clone: The same CDR3 arises from other DNA sequences in this sample as well.

The repertoire was sequenced with immunoSEQ multiplex PCR; TCRdb's copy has only in-frame clones and lacks some. The sample holds some 2,000,000 clones; nearly 97% are singletons and the top ten take around 0.13%. V was clipped by 3 bases and J by 0 bases, with 10 bases between them. Germline assignment: CDR1 SGHRS and CDR2 YFSETQ. The CDR3 length is 14 residues. The chain recombines TRBV5-1 with TRBJ2-7; D gene ambiguous. Specimen: naive CD4+ T cells sorted from blood. The subset denotes: CD45RA+ positively selected. This receptor was identified in a man aged 18 to 35 in good health. As DNA, the CDR3 is TGCGCCAGCAGCTCCGACGGAAACTCCTACGAGCAGTACTTC. It translates to CASSSDGNSYEQYF.